A selection of T cell receptor beta chains follows, all from one sample in a study of OX40 agonist ivuxolimab in advanced cancers. Clones were sequenced by immunoSEQ multiplex PCR, and TCRdb holds only the in-frame ones, with some missing. The profile shows tens of thousands of clones, 70% to 90% of them singletons. Sequencing used CD4+ or CD8+ T cells sorted from blood, obtained in a trial of the OX40 agonist ivuxolimab. The source is an adult with an advanced solid tumor such as melanoma, head and neck, liver or kidney cancer. Both conserved end residues are part of each CDR3. A D gene is named only where the DNA matches it firmly. Clone size appears in some rows only: once, few, many, or a class for an expanded clone.

j_call d_call clone_size v_call cdr3_nt cdr3_aa
TRBJ1-5 - - TRBV6-1 TGTGCCAGCAGCCAACAGGGTTATAGCAATCAGCCCCAGCATTTT CASSQQGYSNQPQHF
TRBJ2-7 TRBD2 - TRBV30 TGTGCCTGGAGTGGCTGGGGGGAGGGCTCCTACGAGCAGTACTTC CAWSGWGEGSYEQYF
TRBJ2-7 - - TRBV30 TGTGCCTGGAGTGTAAAGAGATGGGCAGGGAGTTACGAGCAGTACTTC CAWSVKRWAGSYEQYF
TRBJ2-7 TRBD1 - TRBV7-9 TGTGCCAGCCGACAGGGAACGTACGAGCAGTACTTC CASRQGTYEQYF
TRBJ1-5 TRBD1 - TRBV10-3 TGTGCCATCAACGACAGGGGCAATCAGCCCCAGCATTTT CAINDRGNQPQHF
TRBJ1-3 - - TRBV30 TGTGCCTGGAGTGTCGGGGTTGGAAACACCATATATTTT CAWSVGVGNTIYF
TRBJ1-4 - - TRBV6-1 TGTGCCAGCAGTGAATTGGGGGAGAATGAAAAACTGTTTTTT CASSELGENEKLFF
TRBJ2-5 - - TRBV27 TGTGCCAGCAGTTTAGCAACCAAAGAGACCCAGTACTTC CASSLATKETQYF
TRBJ1-6 - once TRBV6-1 TGTGCCAGCAGCCGGGACTTATCTCACGGCTCACCCCTCCACTTT CASSRDLSHGSPLHF
TRBJ2-7 - - TRBV10-2 TGCGCCAGCAGTGAGTCCCCGCCGCGCTCCTACGAGCAGTACTTC CASSESPPRSYEQYF
TRBJ2-3 TRBD1 - TRBV5-6 TGTGCCAGCAGCCAACAAACCACAGGGGGCATCGCCAAGTTGGCGCAGTATTTT CASSQQTTGGIAKLAQYF
TRBJ2-1 TRBD2 - TRBV9 TGTGCCAGCAGCCTAGCGGGGGTAGCTTATGAGCAGTTCTTC CASSLAGVAYEQFF
TRBJ2-7 TRBD2 - TRBV9 TGTGCCAGCTCCCCGGCTAGCGGGGGGGCATACGAGCAGTACTTC CASSPASGGAYEQYF
TRBJ2-7 TRBD1 - TRBV5-1 TGCGCCAGCAGCTGGACAGGGGGCGCGGTCGAGCAGTACTTC CASSWTGGAVEQYF
TRBJ2-5 - - TRBV5-1 TGCGCCAGCAGCTTGAAGGTATACCAAGAGACCCAGTACTTC CASSLKVYQETQYF
TRBJ1-1 - - TRBV10-3 TGTGCCATCAGTGAGTCGATGACAGGGAACACTGAAGCTTTCTTT CAISESMTGNTEAFF
TRBJ1-2 TRBD1 - TRBV4-2 TGTGCCAGCAGCCCCACCCAGGGAGGGGGCGTCTTAGGCTACACCTTC CASSPTQGGGVLGYTF
TRBJ1-5 - once TRBV4-3 TGCGCCAGCAGCCAAGATAGGCAGGGTAATCAGCCCCAGCATTTT CASSQDRQGNQPQHF
TRBJ2-3 TRBD1 few TRBV2 TGTGCCAGCAGGGAGGGACAGGGGAGCACAGATACGCAGTATTTT CASREGQGSTDTQYF
TRBJ2-3 TRBD2 - TRBV9 TGTGCCAGCAGCTCTCAACTAGCGGGGGGCGGAACAGATACGCAGTATTTT CASSSQLAGGGTDTQYF
TRBJ2-3 - - TRBV6-1 TGTGCCAGCAGCCCTGTAGTTAGCGATACGCAGTATTTT CASSPVVSDTQYF
TRBJ1-1 TRBD1 - TRBV5-6 TGTGCCACCAACGGACAGGGGAACACTGAAGCTTTCTTT CATNGQGNTEAFF
TRBJ1-3 - - TRBV7-9 TGTGCCAGCAGCCCGATTAGTGGAAACACCATATATTTT CASSPISGNTIYF
TRBJ1-2 TRBD1 once TRBV5-6 TGTGCCACCTCGACAGGGGACGACTATGGCTACACCTTC CATSTGDDYGYTF
TRBJ1-1 TRBD1 - TRBV11-2 TGTGCCAGCAGCTTAGTTGGGACAGGGGGCCCTGCTGTCGCTTTCTTT CASSLVGTGGPAVAFF
TRBJ2-7 - - TRBV13 TGTGCCAGCAGCCCCCGGATAGGGCCGGTCGAGCAGTACTTC CASSPRIGPVEQYF
TRBJ1-3 - - TRBV12-5 TGTGCTAGTGGTTTGGTAGTCGGGGGGCATGAAAACACCATATATTTT CASGLVVGGHENTIYF
TRBJ1-2 - few TRBV6-6 TGTGCCAGCAGTTACCAATCAGGCTACACCTTC CASSYQSGYTF
TRBJ2-7 - - TRBV4-1 TGCGCCAGCAGCCAAGAGGGGACTGTCTTCTACGAGCAGTACTTC CASSQEGTVFYEQYF
TRBJ2-4 TRBD1 - TRBV4-2 TGTGCCAGCAGCCAAGATTCCGGGACAGGGGGCGACATTCAGTACTTC CASSQDSGTGGDIQYF
TRBJ2-1 - - TRBV29-1 TGCAGCGTTGAAGATTACAATGAGCAGTTCTTC CSVEDYNEQFF
TRBJ1-2 TRBD1 few TRBV19 TGTGCCAGTAGTGCCTACGGGACAGGCTACTATGGCTACACCTTC CASSAYGTGYYGYTF
TRBJ1-5 - - TRBV7-3 TGTGCCAGCAGCTTAACGGTCAATCAGCCCCAGCATTTT CASSLTVNQPQHF
TRBJ2-1 TRBD1 - TRBV27 TGTGCCAGCAGTTCGACAGGGGAACCCTACAATGAGCAGTTCTTC CASSSTGEPYNEQFF
TRBJ2-5 TRBD1 - TRBV7-9 TGTGCCAGCAGCTTACCCGACAGGGATCAAGAGGCCCAGTACTTC CASSLPDRDQEAQYF
TRBJ2-7 - - TRBV5-1 TGCGCCAGCAGGGGGGATTCCTACGAGCAGTACTTC CASRGDSYEQYF
TRBJ1-1 - - TRBV19 TGTGCCAGTAGTAGGACGAATGGGCCTGAAGCTTTCTTT CASSRTNGPEAFF
TRBJ1-5 - few TRBV19 TGTGCCAGTAGTATAGTAGGGGGGACTAGCAATCAGCCCCAGCATTTT CASSIVGGTSNQPQHF
TRBJ2-2 - once TRBV12-5 TGTGCTAGTGGTTTAACGGCCGGGGAGCTGTTTTTT CASGLTAGELFF
TRBJ1-1 - medium-sized TRBV19 TGTGCCAGTAGTATAGCGCCCACGGGCACTGAAGCTTTCTTT CASSIAPTGTEAFF
TRBJ2-7 TRBD2 - TRBV18 TGTGCCAGCTCACCCTCGACCGGACTAGAGGTCTACGAGCAGTACTTC CASSPSTGLEVYEQYF
TRBJ1-4 - few TRBV12-5 TGTGCTAGTGGTTTGGGGACTCCTGGGGGGGCGCGACGGTATACGTTTTTT CASGLGTPGGARRYTFF
TRBJ2-3 - - TRBV9 TGTGCCAGCAGCGGGCCCGATTGGACAGATACGCAGTATTTT CASSGPDWTDTQYF
TRBJ2-3 - - TRBV14 TGTGCCAGCAGCCAAGATTGGGACACAGATACGCAGTATTTT CASSQDWDTDTQYF
TRBJ2-1 - - TRBV7-9 TGTGCCAGCAGTTCCTCCTCGAGCTCCTACAATGAGCAGTTCTTC CASSSSSSSYNEQFF
TRBJ1-2 - - TRBV6-5 TGTGCCAGCAGTTACTCGATCGGAGGAGGGGGTAATGGCTACACCTTC CASSYSIGGGGNGYTF
TRBJ2-7 - - TRBV4-3 TGCGCCAGCAGCCAGGGGGTGGGGGAGCAGTACTTC CASSQGVGEQYF
TRBJ2-3 - - TRBV6-5 TGTGCCAGCTCTCACGGCACAGATACGCAGTATTTT CASSHGTDTQYF
TRBJ1-2 TRBD1 - TRBV9 TGTGCCAGCAGCTCACACCTGACAGGGGCAAACTATGGCTACACCTTC CASSSHLTGANYGYTF
TRBJ2-3 TRBD1 - TRBV6-5 TGTGCCAGCAGCAGTAACAGGGGTGACACAGATACGCAGTATTTT CASSSNRGDTDTQYF
TRBJ2-3 - - TRBV6-6 TGTGCCAGCAGTAAACTAGCTTTCGGTTTAACAGATACGCAGTATTTT CASSKLAFGLTDTQYF
TRBJ2-7 - - TRBV7-8 TGTGCCAGCAGCTTAGGTCTAGCACCGAGCTCCTACGAGCAGTACTTC CASSLGLAPSSYEQYF
TRBJ1-1 - - TRBV29-1 TGCAGCGCCTCGGGGGGTCCTCCTGAAGCTTTCTTT CSASGGPPEAFF
TRBJ1-2 TRBD1 - TRBV5-4 TGTGCCAGCAGCCCGGGACAGGGGGCGTATGGCTACACCTTC CASSPGQGAYGYTF